This TCR beta chain was identified during a study of graft-versus-host responses after intestinal transplantation. Study overall: Recipients uniformly received anti-thymocyte globulin induction, followed by tacrolimus and steroids for roughly three years. Points from the study as a whole: Patients with graft-donor T cell macrochimerism had high graft-versus-host to host-versus-graft clonal ratios in allografts.

Germline values: CDR1 MGHRA, CDR2 YSYEKL. V was shortened by 5 bases and J by 0 bases, with 9 bases between the two germline ends. The length of the CDR3 is 14 residues. Produced via immunoSEQ multiplex PCR; TCRdb's table is partial and in-frame only. The sample carries around 2,900 clones, 93% recorded once. Comments on this clone: The antigen remains undetermined.

The sample here was bone marrow, taken approximately 56 weeks after transplant. The source is a human patient who received an intestinal transplant, so some T cells may come from the graft donor. V usage is TRBV4-1 and J usage is TRBJ2-3; D is ambiguous. In DNA, the CDR3 is TGCGCCAGCAGCATACTTTCTAGCACAGATACGCAGTATTTT. It specifies CASSILSSTDTQYF.